The 21 T cell receptor beta chains below come from one sample, sequenced in a study of shared clonotypes between healthy human individuals. The data were produced by immunoSEQ multiplex PCR, yet TCRdb's version contains in-frame clones alone and is incomplete. Among about 2 million clones, over 85% were seen once, and the ten largest hold 0.13%. Specimen: naive CD4+ T cells sorted from blood. The subset is: CD45RA+ positively selected. The receptors were sampled from a man aged 18 to 30 in good health.

The J gene is TRBJ1-2, the V gene TRBV2, with TRBD1 matching 7 bases. The CDR3 totals 13 residues. V shed 6 bases, J shed 5 bases, and the junction held 6 bases outside the gene matches. Germline-derived CDR1 and CDR2 are SNHLY and FYNNEI. The CDR3 here is CASRPGQAYGYTF. The CDR3 DNA follows: TGTGCCAGCAGACCTGGACAGGCGTATGGCTACACCTTC.

This chain links TRBV14 with TRBJ1-2; tentative D call: TRBD1 (6 bases). CDR1 SGHDN and CDR2 FVKESK come from the germline V gene. CDR3 size: 15 residues. Trimming left V 4 bases short and J 7 bases short, with 19 bases between. CDR3: CASSLEQGRQLGYTF. The CDR3 DNA reads as TGTGCCAGCAGCCTGGAACAGGGAAGACAACTTGGCTACACCTTC.

The chain uses TRBV4-3 and TRBJ2-3, with 12 positions matching TRBD2. CDR1 and CDR2 (germline): LGHNA, YSLEER. The CDR3 runs to 18 residues. J was trimmed by 3 bases and V by 0 bases; bases with no gene match: 7. The CDR3 sequence: CASSQDWGGLAGTDTQYF. The CDR3 DNA reads as TGCGCCAGCAGCCAAGATTGGGGGGGACTAGCGGGTACAGATACGCAGTATTTT.

The chain uses TRBV13 and TRBJ1-2; TRBD1 might be the D (6 bases). This CDR3 spans 13 amino acids. Per the germline V gene, CDR1 is PRHDT and CDR2 is FYEKMQ (reference sequence). With 1 base removed from V and 10 bases from J, the gap between germline ends came to 13 bases. CDR3 amino acids: CASSLARGNDYTF. The DNA of the CDR3 is TGTGCCAGCAGCTTAGCCAGGGGAAACGACTACACCTTC.

The chain couples TRBV2 to TRBJ1-3; no reliable D call. CDR1 SNHLY and CDR2 FYNNEI come from the germline V gene. V lost 5 bases and J lost 0, with 8 bases in between. The CDR3 covers 14 residues. The CDR3 is CASSWTSSGNTIYF. In DNA, the CDR3 is TGTGCCAGCAGTTGGACCAGCTCTGGAAACACCATATATTTT.

This clone has just one count. This rearrangement joins TRBV6-5 to TRBJ1-1, with TRBD1 matching over 11 bases. In germline, CDR1 is MNHEY, CDR2 SVGAGI. The J segment lost 0 bases and the V segment lost 4 bases, leaving 1 base of the junction unmatched. CDR3 length: 15 amino acids. CDR3: CASSWTGGMNTEAFF. The CDR3 coding sequence is TGTGCCAGCAGTTGGACAGGGGGCATGAACACTGAAGCTTTCTTT.

In its sample, this clone was seen once. The V and J genes are TRBV30 and TRBJ1-3, with a possible D match to TRBD1 (5 bases). The CDR3 contains 16 residues. The V end lost 1 base, the J end lost 0 bases, and 13 bases lay between the germline ends. Germline loops: CDR1 GTSNPN, CDR2 SVGIG (reference sequence). The CDR3, as DNA: TGTGCCTGGAGTGAGGGGCCCTTCGGCTCTGGAAACACCATATATTTT. It translates to CAWSEGPFGSGNTIYF.

The gene calls are TRBV7-9 and TRBJ2-5; 7 bases align to TRBD1. With V trimmed by 4 bases and J by 1 base, 3 bases remained unmatched. CDR1 is SEHNR, CDR2 FQNEAQ, per germline (reference sequence). This CDR3 spans 14 amino acids. The CDR3 protein is CASSSWTGQETQYF. DNA for the CDR3: TGTGCCAGCAGCTCCTGGACAGGCCAAGAGACCCAGTACTTC.

The sample holds one count of this clone. In DNA form, the CDR3 reads TGTGCCAGCGATCGAGGTAAGAACGAGCAGTACTTC. Translation: CASDRGKNEQYF. The rearrangement uses TRBV7-2 and TRBJ2-5; D is ambiguous. Near its end, the DNA agrees better with TRBJ2-7, so the J call may be wrong. This CDR3 contains 12 residues. Germline V CDR1 and CDR2: SGHTA, FQGNSA.

The chain recombines TRBV7-9 with TRBJ2-7; 10 bases fit TRBD1. Germline V gives CDR1 SEHNR, CDR2 FQNEAQ (reference sequence). The CDR3 totals 14 residues. V lost 6 bases and J lost 5; bases outside the gene matches: 7. CDR3 DNA: TGTGCCAGCAGTAGCCGGGGACAGGGGAACGAGCAGTACTTC. It translates to CASSSRGQGNEQYF. Combining the CDR3 with reference TRBV7-9 and TRBJ2-7 gives the whole variable domain DTGVSQNPRHKITKRGQNVTFRCDPISEHNRLYWYRQTLGQGPEFLTYFQNEAQLEKSRLLSDRFSAERPKGSFSTLEIQRTEQGDSAMYLCASSSRGQGNEQYFGPGTRLTVT.

With regard to this clone: Other DNA sequences from this sample encode an identical CDR3 as well. This chain connects TRBV11-2 to TRBJ2-3; 12 bases are a match to TRBD2. The V and J ends lost 5 bases and 1 base, in that order; junction bases with no gene match: 4. This CDR3 is built from 16 residues. The V gene's germline CDR1 is SGHAT and CDR2 FQNNGV. CDR3 nucleotide sequence: TGTGCCAGCAGCCCCGGACTAGCGGGACGCACAGATACGCAGTATTTT. It is translated as CASSPGLAGRTDTQYF.

The gene calls are TRBV4-1 and TRBJ1-5; 11 bases match TRBD1. The CDR3 sequence is 15 residues long. The germline V gene encodes CDR1 MGHRA and CDR2 YSYEKL. V was clipped by 5 bases and J by 6 bases; unmatched bases: 6. DNA of the CDR3: TGCGCCAGCAGCTCCGGGACAGGGGGACTTCAGCCCCAGCATTTT. Translation gives CASSSGTGGLQPQHF.

The chain recombines TRBV9 with TRBJ1-2; TRBD1 matches 9 bases. The length of the CDR3 is 15 residues. The trim removed 4 bases at V and 2 bases at J, leaving 6 bases unmatched. In germline, CDR1 is SGDLS, CDR2 YYNGEE. The CDR3 nucleotides are TGTGCCAGCAGCATTGGACAGGGGCGAAACTATGGCTACACCTTC. It codes for CASSIGQGRNYGYTF.

The V call is TRBV15, the J call TRBJ2-1, with unresolved D. This CDR3 is 15 amino acids long. Trimming took 1 base from V and 4 from J, leaving 11 bases between them. In germline, CDR1 is LNHNV, CDR2 YYDKDF (reference sequence). The CDR3 is CATSRARVDYNEQFF. CDR3 coding DNA: TGTGCCACCAGCAGAGCACGGGTCGATTACAATGAGCAGTTCTTC.

The chain joins TRBV19 to TRBJ2-3, with D perhaps TRBD1 (5 bases). This CDR3 has 12 residues. The ends were cut back, 2 bases at V and 7 bases at J, with 7 bases in the middle. The germline V gene encodes CDR1 LNHDA and CDR2 SQIVND (reference sequence). The CDR3 reads CASSIQGNTQYF. For the CDR3, the DNA is TGTGCCAGTAGTATACAGGGCAATACGCAGTATTTT.

This chain joins TRBV9 and TRBJ2-2, with 8 bases identical to TRBD2. Trimming took 3 bases from V and 7 from J; bases not matched to a gene: 5. Germline V gives CDR1 SGDLS, CDR2 YYNGEE. The CDR3 loop spans 14 amino acids. CDR3 coding DNA: TGTGCCAGCAGCGGTGTAGCGGGAATCGGGGAGCTGTTTTTT. Amino acids: CASSGVAGIGELFF.

This chain uses TRBV30 with TRBJ1-2; 9 bases line up with TRBD1. CDR1 and CDR2 (germline): GTSNPN, SVGIG (reference sequence). This CDR3 has 13 residues. The J segment lost 5 bases and the V segment lost 1 base, leaving 2 bases of the junction unmatched. The CDR3, as DNA: TGTGCCTGGAGTGCCGGACAGGGGTATGGCTACACCTTC. This sequence encodes CAWSAGQGYGYTF.

This clone was counted a single time. This chain links TRBV18 with TRBJ1-1, with 8 bases lining up with TRBD1. CDR1 KGHSH and CDR2 LQKENI come from the germline V gene. The CDR3 length is 15 residues. The V segment lost 4 bases and the J segment 1 base; nucleotides outside the gene matches: 5. The CDR3 protein is CASSHDRGSNTEAFF. In nucleotides, the CDR3 is TGTGCCAGCTCACACGACAGGGGATCGAACACTGAAGCTTTCTTT.

The gene calls are TRBV28 and TRBJ2-3; TRBD1 matches 12 bases. Losses at the gene ends were 1 base for V and 2 bases for J; bases not matched to a gene: 10. Germline CDR1 MDHEN, CDR2 SYDVKM. This CDR3 has 19 residues. The DNA for the CDR3 is TGTGCCAGCAGTTTATCCGATTGGGGACAGGGGGCTCTCACAGATACGCAGTATTTT. It is translated as CASSLSDWGQGALTDTQYF.

The rearrangement links TRBV30 to TRBJ1-2; a possible D gene is TRBD1 (5 bases). Trimming stripped 3 bases from V and 7 bases from J, with 18 bases between. The CDR3 is made up of 14 amino acids. Germline CDR1 is GTSNPN and CDR2 is SVGIG (reference sequence). CDR3 loop: CAWRAVVRDRGYTF. The DNA of the CDR3 is TGTGCCTGGAGGGCCGTGGTCAGGGATCGTGGCTACACCTTC. Full variable domain (rest looked up from reference TRBV30 and TRBJ1-2): SQTIHQWPATLVQPVGSPLSLECTVEGTSNPNLYWYRQAAGRGLQLLFYSVGIGQISSEVPQNLSASRPQDRQFILSSKKLLLSDSGFYLCAWRAVVRDRGYTFGSGTRLTVV.

The V and J genes are TRBV27 and TRBJ2-5; 8 positions agree with TRBD2. There are 20 residues in the CDR3. V trimming: 6 bases; J trimming: 1 base; junction bases outside the gene matches: 22. Germline V gene lookup returns CDR1 MNHEY and CDR2 SMNVEV (reference sequence). This CDR3 reads CASSTNLGAKQRGFQETQYF. The CDR3 DNA follows: TGTGCCAGCAGCACTAATTTGGGGGCGAAGCAGCGGGGGTTCCAAGAGACCCAGTACTTC.